In this sample, the clone carrying this T cell receptor (beta chain) turned up a few times. Study processing details: Reference gene primer amplification in the assay estimated nucleated cell counts. This table comes from immunoSEQ multiplex PCR, and its TCRdb copy is limited to in-frame clones, with some not included. D and trimming come from the DNA, and the V and J calls and clone size come from that table. Of about 110,000 clones listed, over 80% are singletons. This record belongs to a study of blood T cell repertoires in COVID-19. Study-level background: Material from acute and convalescent COVID-19 was sourced from the United States, Italy and Spain. From T cells, B-cell-depleted T cells, or PBMCs came the material, which was cDNA or gDNA.

The junction had 23 bases not matched to a gene; V was cut back by 11 bases and J by 5 bases. The CDR3 runs 18 residues. The germline V gene encodes CDR1 LGHNA and CDR2 YNFKEQ. The source of this sequence is a woman between 65 and 79 years old with acute or convalescent COVID-19. The chain recombines TRBV4-2 with TRBJ2-3; 9 bases are a match to TRBD2. The specimen sequenced was peripheral blood. CDR3 in DNA: TGTGCCCGCCGCCCCGGCGGGGGAGGCGGGGGGGTGGGAGATACGCAGTATTTT. This translates into CARRPGGGGGGVGDTQYF.